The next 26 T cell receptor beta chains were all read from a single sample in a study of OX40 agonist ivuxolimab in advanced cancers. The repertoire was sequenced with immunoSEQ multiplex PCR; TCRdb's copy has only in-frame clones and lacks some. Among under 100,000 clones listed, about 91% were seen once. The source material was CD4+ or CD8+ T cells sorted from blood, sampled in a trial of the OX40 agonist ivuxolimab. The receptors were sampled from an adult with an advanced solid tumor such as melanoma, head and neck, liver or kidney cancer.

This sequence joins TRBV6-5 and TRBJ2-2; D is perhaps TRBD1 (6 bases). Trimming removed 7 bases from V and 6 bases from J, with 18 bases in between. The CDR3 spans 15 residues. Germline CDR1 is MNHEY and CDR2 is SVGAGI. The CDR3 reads CASKGENGPSGELFF. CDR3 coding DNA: TGTGCCAGCAAGGGGGAGAATGGCCCCTCCGGGGAGCTGTTTTTT.

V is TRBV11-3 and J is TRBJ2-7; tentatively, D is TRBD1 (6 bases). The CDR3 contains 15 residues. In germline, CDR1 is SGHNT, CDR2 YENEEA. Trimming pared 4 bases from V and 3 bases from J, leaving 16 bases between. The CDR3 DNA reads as TGTGCCAGCAGCTCCGGAACAGGGCAGCTCTACGAGCAGTACTTC. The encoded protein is CASSSGTGQLYEQYF.

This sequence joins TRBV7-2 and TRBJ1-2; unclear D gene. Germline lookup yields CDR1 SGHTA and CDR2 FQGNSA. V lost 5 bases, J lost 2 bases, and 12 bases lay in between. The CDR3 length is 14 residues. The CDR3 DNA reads TGTGCCAGCAGCCCGAGTGGAGTAAACTATGGCTACACCTTC. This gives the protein CASSPSGVNYGYTF.

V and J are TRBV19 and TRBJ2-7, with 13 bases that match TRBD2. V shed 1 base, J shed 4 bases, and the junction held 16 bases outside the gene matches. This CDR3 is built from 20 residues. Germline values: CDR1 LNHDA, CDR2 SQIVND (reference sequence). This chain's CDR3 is CASSIGPGTSGIPEPYEQYF. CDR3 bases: TGTGCCAGTAGTATAGGTCCCGGGACTAGCGGGATCCCAGAACCATACGAGCAGTACTTC.

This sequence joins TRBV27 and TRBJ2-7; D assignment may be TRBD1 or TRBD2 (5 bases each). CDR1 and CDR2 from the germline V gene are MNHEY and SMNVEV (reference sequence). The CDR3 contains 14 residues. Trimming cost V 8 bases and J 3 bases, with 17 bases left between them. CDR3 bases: TGTGCCAGCCCCCCCGGGACGGGTTTCTACGAGCAGTACTTC. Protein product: CASPPGTGFYEQYF.

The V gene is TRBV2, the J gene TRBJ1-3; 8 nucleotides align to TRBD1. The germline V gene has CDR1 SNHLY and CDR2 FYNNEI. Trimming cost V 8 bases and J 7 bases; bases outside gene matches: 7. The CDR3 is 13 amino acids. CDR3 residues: CASDRQGANTIYF. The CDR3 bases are TGTGCCAGCGATCGGCAGGGGGCGAACACCATATATTTT.

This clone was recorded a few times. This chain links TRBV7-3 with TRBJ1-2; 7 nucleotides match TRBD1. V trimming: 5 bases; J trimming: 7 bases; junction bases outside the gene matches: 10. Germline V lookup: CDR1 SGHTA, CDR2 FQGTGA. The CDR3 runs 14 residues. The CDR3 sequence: CASSPSGTVGGYTF. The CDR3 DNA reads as TGTGCCAGCAGCCCAAGTGGGACAGTCGGTGGCTACACCTTC.

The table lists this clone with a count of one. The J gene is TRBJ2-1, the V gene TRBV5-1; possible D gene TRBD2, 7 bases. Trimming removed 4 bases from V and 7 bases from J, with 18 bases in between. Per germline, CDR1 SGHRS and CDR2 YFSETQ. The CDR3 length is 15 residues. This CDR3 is CASSPWGREFNEQFF. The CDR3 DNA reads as TGCGCCAGCAGCCCCTGGGGGCGGGAGTTTAATGAGCAGTTCTTC.

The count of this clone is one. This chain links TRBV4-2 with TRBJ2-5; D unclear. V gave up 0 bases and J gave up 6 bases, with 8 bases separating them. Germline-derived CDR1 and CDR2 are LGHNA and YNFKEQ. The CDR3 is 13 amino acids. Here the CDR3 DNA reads TGTGCCAGCAGCCAAGATTCGAGCCAGACCCAGTACTTC. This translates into CASSQDSSQTQYF.

The CDR3: CASSFGRNTEAFF. The CDR3 nucleotides read TGTGCCAGCAGCTTCGGTCGGAACACTGAAGCTTTCTTT. The genes are TRBV7-2 and TRBJ1-1; D is unresolved. V was pared by 3 bases and J by 1 base, with 6 bases between. The CDR3 is 13 residues long. Germline-derived CDR1 and CDR2 are SGHTA and FQGNSA. The full variable domain, its missing parts supplied by reference TRBV7-2 and TRBJ1-1, is GAGVSQSPSNKVTEKGKDVELRCDPISGHTALYWYRQSLGQGLEFLIYFQGNSAPDKSGLPSDRFSAERTGGSVSTLTIQRTQQEDSAVYLCASSFGRNTEAFFGQGTRLTVV.

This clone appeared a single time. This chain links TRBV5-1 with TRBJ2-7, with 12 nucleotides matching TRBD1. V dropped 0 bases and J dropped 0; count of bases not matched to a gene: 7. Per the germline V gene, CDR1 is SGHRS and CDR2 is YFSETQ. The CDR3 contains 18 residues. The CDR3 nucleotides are TGCGCCAGCAGCTTGGTCTGGGACAGGGGGCTGGACTCCTACGAGCAGTACTTC. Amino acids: CASSLVWDRGLDSYEQYF.

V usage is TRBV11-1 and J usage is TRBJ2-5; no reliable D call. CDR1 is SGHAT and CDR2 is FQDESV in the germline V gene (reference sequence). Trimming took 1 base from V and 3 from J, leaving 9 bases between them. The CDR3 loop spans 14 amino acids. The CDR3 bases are TGTGCCAGCAGCTTAGGATTCGAGAAAGAGACCCAGTACTTC. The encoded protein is CASSLGFEKETQYF. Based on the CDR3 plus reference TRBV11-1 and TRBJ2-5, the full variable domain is EAEVAQSPRYKITEKSQAVAFWCDPISGHATLYWYRQILGQGPELLVQFQDESVVDDSQLPKDRFSAERLKGVDSTLKIQPAELGDSAMYLCASSLGFEKETQYFGPGTRLLVL.

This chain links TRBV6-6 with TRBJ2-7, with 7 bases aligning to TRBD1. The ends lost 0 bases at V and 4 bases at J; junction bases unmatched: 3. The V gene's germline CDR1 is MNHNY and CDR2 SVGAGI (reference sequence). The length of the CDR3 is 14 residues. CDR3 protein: CASSYSTGKYEQYF. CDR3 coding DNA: TGTGCCAGCAGTTACTCGACAGGGAAATACGAGCAGTACTTC.

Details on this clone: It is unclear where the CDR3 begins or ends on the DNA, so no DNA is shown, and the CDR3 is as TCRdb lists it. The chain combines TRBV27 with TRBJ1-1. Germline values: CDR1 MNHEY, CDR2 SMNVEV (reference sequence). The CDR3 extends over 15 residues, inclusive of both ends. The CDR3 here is CASSSSGARITEAFF.

DNA for the CDR3: TGTGCCAGCAGCTCGGGGACTAGCGGGATCGGGGAGCTGTTTTTT. Its translation: CASSSGTSGIGELFF. The chain has TRBV7-6 and TRBJ2-2; 13 nucleotides line up with TRBD2. Trimming took 4 bases from V and 7 from J; bases not matched to a gene: 3. From germline, CDR1 is SGHVS and CDR2 FNYEAQ. The CDR3 loop spans 15 amino acids.

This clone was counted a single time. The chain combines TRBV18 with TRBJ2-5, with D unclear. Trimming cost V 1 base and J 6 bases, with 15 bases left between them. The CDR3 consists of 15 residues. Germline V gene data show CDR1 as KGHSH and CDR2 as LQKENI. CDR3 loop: CASSPRAQERKTQYF. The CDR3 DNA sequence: TGTGCCAGCTCACCACGAGCGCAAGAGAGGAAGACCCAGTACTTC.

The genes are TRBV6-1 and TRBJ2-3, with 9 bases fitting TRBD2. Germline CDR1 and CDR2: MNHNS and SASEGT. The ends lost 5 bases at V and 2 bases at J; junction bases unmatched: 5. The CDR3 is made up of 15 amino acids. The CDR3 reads CASSWLAGPTDTQYF. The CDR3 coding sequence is TGTGCCAGCAGTTGGCTAGCGGGACCCACAGATACGCAGTATTTT.

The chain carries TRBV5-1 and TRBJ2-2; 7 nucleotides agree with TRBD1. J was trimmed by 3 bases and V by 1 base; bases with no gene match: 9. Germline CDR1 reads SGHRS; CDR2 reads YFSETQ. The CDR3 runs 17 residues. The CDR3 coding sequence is TGCGCCAGCAGCTTGCCCAACAGGGGTGGGGACACCGGGGAGCTGTTTTTT. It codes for CASSLPNRGGDTGELFF.

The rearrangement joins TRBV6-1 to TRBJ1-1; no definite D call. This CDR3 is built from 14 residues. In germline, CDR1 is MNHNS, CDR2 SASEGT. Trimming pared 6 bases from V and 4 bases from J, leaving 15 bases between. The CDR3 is CASRSHPGGTEAFF. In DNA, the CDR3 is TGTGCCAGCAGATCCCACCCCGGTGGCACTGAAGCTTTCTTT.

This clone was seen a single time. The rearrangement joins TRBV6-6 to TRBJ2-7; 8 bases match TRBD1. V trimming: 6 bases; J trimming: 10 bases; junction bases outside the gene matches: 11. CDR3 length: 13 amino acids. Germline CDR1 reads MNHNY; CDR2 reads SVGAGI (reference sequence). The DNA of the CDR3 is TGTGCCAGCAGGCGGGACAGGTGGCGGGATCAGTACTTC. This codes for CASRRDRWRDQYF.

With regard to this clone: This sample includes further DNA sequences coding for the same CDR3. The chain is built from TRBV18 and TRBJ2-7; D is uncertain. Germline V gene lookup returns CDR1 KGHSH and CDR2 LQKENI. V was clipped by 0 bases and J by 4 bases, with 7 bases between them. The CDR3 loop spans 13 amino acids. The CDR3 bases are TGTGCCAGCTCACCACCCGCGAGTTACGAGCAGTACTTC. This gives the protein CASSPPASYEQYF.

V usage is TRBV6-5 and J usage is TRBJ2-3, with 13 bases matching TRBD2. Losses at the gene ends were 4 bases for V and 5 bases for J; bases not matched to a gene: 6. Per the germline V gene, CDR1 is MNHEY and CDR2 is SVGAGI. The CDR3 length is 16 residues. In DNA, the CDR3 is TGTGCCAGCAGTTCCCGGACTAGCGGGAGAGTAGATACGCAGTATTTT. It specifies CASSSRTSGRVDTQYF.

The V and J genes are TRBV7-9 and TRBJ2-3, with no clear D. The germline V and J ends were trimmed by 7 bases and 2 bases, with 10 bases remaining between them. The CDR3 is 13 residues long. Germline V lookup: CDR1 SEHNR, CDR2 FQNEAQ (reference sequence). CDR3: CASNRQNTDTQYF. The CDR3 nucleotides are TGTGCCAGCAATCGGCAGAACACAGATACGCAGTATTTT.

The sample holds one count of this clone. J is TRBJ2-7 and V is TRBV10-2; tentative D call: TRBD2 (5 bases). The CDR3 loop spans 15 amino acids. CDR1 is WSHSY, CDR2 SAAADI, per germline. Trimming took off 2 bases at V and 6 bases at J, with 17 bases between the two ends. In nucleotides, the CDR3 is TGCGCCAGCAGTGAGGGTAGCGTGAGGGCATCCGAGCAGTACTTC. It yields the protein CASSEGSVRASEQYF.

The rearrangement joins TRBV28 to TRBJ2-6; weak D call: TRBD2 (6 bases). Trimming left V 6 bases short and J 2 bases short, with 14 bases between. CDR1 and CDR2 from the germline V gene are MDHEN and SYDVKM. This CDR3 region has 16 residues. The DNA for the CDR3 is TGTGCCAGCAGCCCTAGCGTCGGGGCTGGGGCCAACGTCCTGACTTTC. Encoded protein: CASSPSVGAGANVLTF.

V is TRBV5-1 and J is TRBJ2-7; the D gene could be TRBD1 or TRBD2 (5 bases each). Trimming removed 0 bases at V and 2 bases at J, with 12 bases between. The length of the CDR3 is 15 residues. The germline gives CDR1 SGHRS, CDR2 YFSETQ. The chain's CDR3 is CASSLVRGLTYEQYF. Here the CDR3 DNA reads TGCGCCAGCAGCTTGGTTCGGGGCCTCACCTACGAGCAGTACTTC.